In this sample, the clone carrying this TCR beta chain turned up a few times. This entry is derived from a study of graft-versus-host responses after intestinal transplantation. Study information: Once they had received anti-thymocyte globulin induction, all recipients took tacrolimus and steroids for approximately three years.

The starting material, graft tissue, was processed to release intraepithelial and lamina propria lymphocytes. Measured with immunoSEQ multiplex PCR; TCRdb has only the in-frame clones, and not every one. In the table there are about 9,600 clones, roughly 71% of which are singletons. This CDR3 has 15 residues. Trimming stripped 4 bases from V and 7 bases from J, with 16 bases between. CDR1 and CDR2 from the germline V gene are SGHAT and FQNNGV. The chain joins TRBV11-2 to TRBJ1-4; perhaps TRBD1 as D (5 bases). The source was ileum tissue, collected about 430 days after intestinal transplantation. This TCR derives from a human patient who received an intestinal transplant, so some T cells may come from the graft donor. DNA for the CDR3: TGTGCCAGCAGCTCCACTGACAGTTATCCTGAAAAACTGTTTTTT. It encodes CASSSTDSYPEKLFF.